The present T cell receptor beta chain was sequenced within a study of cytomegalovirus exposure and HLA in healthy donors. PCR amplification relied on 60 Vbeta primers (plus 13 Jbeta primers). Repertoires were generated with immunoSEQ multiplex PCR, while TCRdb's copy carries only in-frame clones and drops some. Seen here are some 130,000 clones, 60% to 85% observed once, and the top ten hold less than 1.5%. The sequenced sample consisted of PBMCs. This TCR was recovered from a male donor in good health and CMV-seropositive.

The CDR3 DNA reads as TGTGCCAGCAGCGTAGCGCAGGGGGATTACTATGGCTACACCTTC. Translating gives CASSVAQGDYYGYTF. V usage is TRBV9 and J usage is TRBJ1-2; 7 nucleotides align to TRBD1. The germline gives CDR1 SGDLS, CDR2 YYNGEE. The length of the CDR3 is 15 residues. J was trimmed by 3 bases and V by 0 bases; bases with no gene match: 5.